This is a list of T cell receptor beta chains from one sample in a study of tumor-infiltrating lymphocytes in primary liver carcinoma. TCRdb used MiXCR to reprocess the multiplex PCR reads, holding one entry per CDR3 protein. The table records approximately 54,000 distinct CDR3 sequences, roughly 77% of them present only once. Sequenced sample: liver tumor tissue from sampling region 2. The receptors come from a man in his forties with primary liver carcinoma and hepatitis B virus infection. Both conserved end residues are part of each CDR3. The order of the fields is V gene, D gene, clone size, J gene, CDR3 DNA, CDR3 protein. D genes are given only for firm matches. Rows give clone size only sometimes, using once, few, many, or a class for an expanded clone.

TRBV29-1	TRBD2	.	TRBJ2-2	TGCAGCGTTCCAGCGGGAGGGCCCTCTGCGTACACCGGGGAGCTGTTTTTT	CSVPAGGPSAYTGELFF
TRBV29-1	.	.	TRBJ1-1	TGCAACGTTGACGCAGCCACGTATACTGAAGCTTTCTTT	CNVDAATYTEAFF
TRBV6-2/TRBV6-3	TRBD2	.	TRBJ2-7	TGTGCCGGCAGTAGGCTAGCGGGTTCCTACGAGCAGTACTTC	CAGSRLAGSYEQYF
TRBV2	.	.	TRBJ1-5	TGTGCCAGCAGTGAAGCGCTTCGAGTGTGGGACAATCGGCCCCAGCATTTT	CASSEALRVWDNRPQHF
TRBV6-6	.	.	TRBJ1-4	TGTGCCAGCAGCCGCTACGTGTTGGGTGGCACTAATGAAAAGCTGTTTTTT	CASSRYVLGGTNEKLFF
TRBV5-5	.	few	TRBJ2-7	TGTGTTAGCAGTCTAACAGGGAAAACCTACGAGCAGTACTTC	CVSSLTGKTYEQYF
TRBV12-3/TRBV12-4	.	.	TRBJ2-1	TGTGCCTGCAGTTCCTGGGGGGCTAGCTCCTACGATGAGCAGTTCTTC	CACSSWGASSYDEQFF
TRBV29-1	.	many	TRBJ2-2	TGCAGCGTTGGGCGAGCGGCACTGAACACCGGGGAGCTGTTTTTT	CSVGRAALNTGELFF
TRBV11-2	.	.	TRBJ2-3	TGTGCCAGCAGCCCCGATAACCCCCTGCAGATAGAGAGAAACACAGATACGCAGTATTTT	CASSPDNPLQIERNTDTQYF
TRBV12-3/TRBV12-4	.	.	TRBJ1-2	TGTGCCAGCAGTTTAGCCGTTCGGGTAAACTATGGCTACACCTTC	CASSLAVRVNYGYTF
TRBV5-1	.	.	TRBJ2-7	TGCGTCGGCAGCTTGGAGGGGGATGGCGAGCAGTACTTC	CVGSLEGDGEQYF
TRBV11-2	TRBD2	once	TRBJ2-3	TGTGCCAGCAGCCACACTAGCGAATTCGAGGATACGCAGTACTTT	CASSHTSEFEDTQYF
TRBV11-2	.	.	TRBJ1-1	TGTGCCAGCAGCCCCCCACAACATGGGGGCATTGAAGCTTCCTTT	CASSPPQHGGIEASF
TRBV20-1	.	many	TRBJ2-3	TGCAGTGCTAGAGAATGGGCCCCAGATACGCAGTATTTT	CSAREWAPDTQYF
TRBV11-2	.	.	TRBJ2-2	TGTGCCAGCAGCTTAGATCGAGGGGGGGTGCGCCCGAGCACCGGGGAGCTGCCTTTT	CASSLDRGGVRPSTGELPF
TRBV11-2	TRBD2	.	TRBJ2-1	TGTGCCAGCAGCTTGGATATCGGACTAGCTACGGGTAAGCAGTTCTTC	CASSLDIGLATGKQFF
TRBV29-1	.	.	TRBJ1-1	TGCAGCGTTCGACAAGCCCTGAACACTGAAACTTTCTTT	CSVRQALNTETFF
TRBV4-2	TRBD2	few	TRBJ2-1	TGTGCCAGCAGCCAAGGACGGGGGGTATACAATGAGCAGTTCTTC	CASSQGRGVYNEQFF
TRBV4-2	.	many	TRBJ1-6	TGTGCCAGCAGCCAAGCGGCCGGACAGATTAATTCACCCCTCCACTTT	CASSQAAGQINSPLHF
TRBV29-1	TRBD1	.	TRBJ2-5	TGCAGCGGGGTAGGACAGGGACAAGATACCCAGTACTTC	CSGVGQGQDTQYF
TRBV6-1	.	.	TRBJ2-1	TGTGCCAGCAACATGGGACTGGCGGAATTCAATGACCAGTTATTC	CASNMGLAEFNDQLF
TRBV5-5	.	medium-sized	TRBJ1-1	TGTGCCAGCAGCTTGGTCGGGGGAGCGAACACTGAAGCTTTCTTT	CASSLVGGANTEAFF
TRBV6-9	.	.	TRBJ1-5	TGTGCTAGCAGTTGGGGGCCGGCAGGGAGGGGAGATACGCAGCATTTT	CASSWGPAGRGDTQHF
TRBV10-3	.	.	TRBJ2-3	TGTGCCATCAGACCATCTAAGACAGGAGACACAGATATGCACTATTTT	CAIRPSKTGDTDMHYF
TRBV5-1	.	.	TRBJ2-1	TGCGCCAGCAGCTTGCTAGGACTATCGGGATCCGGGGGTGAGCAGTTCTTC	CASSLLGLSGSGGEQFF
TRBV5-1	.	.	TRBJ2-7	TGCGCCAGGAGCTTCGGGACATCCAACGAGCGGTACTTC	CARSFGTSNERYF
TRBV29-1	.	.	TRBJ2-1	TGCAGCGTGGGGCCTCCTTCCAGCTTACACAATGAGCAGTTCTTC	CSVGPPSSLHNEQFF
TRBV30	.	.	TRBJ1-1	TGTACCTGGAGTCTGGCTGACACTGAAGCTTTCTTT	CTWSLADTEAFF
TRBV11-2	TRBD2	few	TRBJ2-7	TGTACCAGCAGCTTATCCGTTGGGCTAGCGGGAGGGGGGTACGAGCAATACTTC	CTSSLSVGLAGGGYEQYF
TRBV20-1	TRBD1	few	TRBJ2-3	TGCAGCACAGGGGTCACAGATACGCAGTATTTT	CSTGVTDTQYF
TRBV10-2	TRBD2	.	TRBJ2-3	TGCGCCAGCAGAAATCTAGCGGGAGGGCCGGGGGGGGGCACAGATACGCAGTATTTT	CASRNLAGGPGGGTDTQYF
TRBV30	.	.	TRBJ2-7	TGTGCCTTGCGATCCGCCTACGACCAGTACTTC	CALRSAYDQYF
TRBV13	.	.	TRBJ2-5	TGTGCCAGCAGCTTAGAGACAGAAGAAGAGACCCAGTACTTC	CASSLETEEETQYF
TRBV4-1	.	.	TRBJ2-1	TGCGCCAGCAGCCAATATTTAAGTATGGACAGTAGGAATGAGCAGTTCTTC	CASSQYLSMDSRNEQFF
TRBV29-1	TRBD2	few	TRBJ2-5	TGCAGCGTTGGTGGGAGGGCTGTTGAGACACAGTACTTC	CSVGGRAVETQYF
TRBV6-5	.	.	TRBJ2-2	TGTGACAGCAGTTACGCAGTGGACGCCACTGGGGAGCTGGTTTTT	CDSSYAVDATGELVF
TRBV29-1	TRBD2	.	TRBJ2-7	TGCAGCGCCCCGGGGACTAGCGGGGGGCACTACTACGAGCAGTACTTC	CSAPGTSGGHYYEQYF
TRBV6-1	.	.	TRBJ1-6	TGTGCCAGCAGCAGGGATCATAATTCACCCCTCCACTTT	CASSRDHNSPLHF
TRBV11-2	.	.	TRBJ2-7	TGTGCCAGCAGCTTAGTGCTCCTCTCCTACGATCAATACTTC	CASSLVLLSYDQYF
TRBV4-1	TRBD2	.	TRBJ2-1	TGCGCCAGCAGCCAAGGGACTAGCGGAGGTGACTACACTGAGCAGTTCTTC	CASSQGTSGGDYTEQFF
TRBV11-2	TRBD2	.	TRBJ2-3	TGTGCCAGCAGCTTAGGGCGACTAGCGGGAGATACGCAGTATTTT	CASSLGRLAGDTQYF
TRBV6-5	TRBD1	.	TRBJ2-7	TGTACCAGCAGTTACTCGAGGGCGGACAGGGCTGCCGAGCAGTATTTC	CTSSYSRADRAAEQYF
TRBV14	TRBD1	.	TRBJ2-7	TGTGCCAGCAGCCTGGACAGGGGGCCCTACGAGCAGTGCTTC	CASSLDRGPYEQCF
TRBV11-2	.	.	TRBJ2-2	TGTGCCAGCGGCTCAGGAGCGGCGCACACCGGGGAGCTGTTTTTT	CASGSGAAHTGELFF
TRBV10-1	.	once	TRBJ2-1	TGCACCAGCAGCGAGAGAAACTCCTACAATGAGCAGTTCTTC	CTSSERNSYNEQFF
TRBV28	.	many	TRBJ2-3	TGTGCCAGCAGTTTCCCCCTCCCTAGTCTATCTAGCACAGATACGCAGTATTTT	CASSFPLPSLSSTDTQYF
TRBV28	TRBD2	.	TRBJ2-2	TGTGCCAGCAGTTTAATAGCGGGTCGAACCGGGGAGCTGTTTTTT	CASSLIAGRTGELFF
TRBV29-1	.	.	TRBJ1-2	TGCAGCGACGGAGAACAGGGTCGCGCTTCTGGCTACACCTTC	CSDGEQGRASGYTF
TRBV10-1	TRBD2	once	TRBJ2-1	TGCGCCAGCAGCGGGAAGCGGGATTCCTACAATGAGCAGTTCTTC	CASSGKRDSYNEQFF
TRBV5-5	TRBD2	many	TRBJ2-3	TGTGCCAGCAGCTTAGGACTAGCGCGTACAGATACGCAGTATTTT	CASSLGLARTDTQYF
TRBV4-1	TRBD1	.	TRBJ1-5	TGCGCCAGCAGCCCTCTAGGGACAGGGGTTAGTAATCAGCCCCAGCATTTT	CASSPLGTGVSNQPQHF
TRBV6-9	.	.	TRBJ1-4	TGTGCCGGCGGTTCGACGGGATCTCGTCCCACTAATGAAAAACTGTTTTTT	CAGGSTGSRPTNEKLFF
TRBV29-1	.	.	TRBJ2-1	TGCAGCGTGGGGCCTCCTTCCAGCTCCCACGATGAGCAGCTCTTC	CSVGPPSSSHDEQLF
TRBV30	.	.	TRBJ1-5	TGTGCCTGGAGTCGGGGGGCCAATCAGCCCCAGCATTTT	CAWSRGANQPQHF
TRBV7-9	.	.	TRBJ1-1	TGTGCCAGCAGCGCGGCGGTCGCCCCTTTACAGGCTTTCTTT	CASSAAVAPLQAFF
TRBV11-2	.	.	TRBJ2-7	TGTGCCAGCAGCTTAGTGGGGAGGAGCTTCTACGGGCAGTACTTC	CASSLVGRSFYGQYF
TRBV14	.	.	TRBJ2-1	TGTGCCAGTAGTCAGCTCGGGGGTAGCGGAAATGAGCAGTTCTTC	CASSQLGGSGNEQFF
TRBV7-3	.	few	TRBJ2-3	TGTGCCAGCAGCCCCCGTGGGGGTTCCCCAGATACGCAGTATTTT	CASSPRGGSPDTQYF
TRBV11-3	TRBD1	.	TRBJ2-1	TGTGCCAGTAGTTTATCAGGGGGCCTCAATGAGCAGTTCTTC	CASSLSGGLNEQFF